The clone carrying this T cell receptor (beta chain) was seen at least ten times. What it binds is not known. This record comes from a study of CD8 T cells in ankylosing spondylitis. TCRdb redid the calling of the 5' RACE reads with MiXCR, one entry per CDR3 protein. This sample has some 330,000 distinct CDR3 sequences, with 7% to 9% found just once. Findings and limits, study-wide: A TCR beta motif of fewer than 10 highly homologous variants seemed to mark ankylosing spondylitis blood.

Germline loops: CDR1 SGDLS, CDR2 YYNGEE. This CDR3 contains 17 residues. Unmatched junction bases numbered 4, after V lost 0 bases and J lost 2 bases. The chain combines TRBV9 with TRBJ2-3; 12 bases are shared with TRBD2. This clonotype originated in a male donor with ankylosing spondylitis. Sequencing was carried out using blood, either unsorted or a sorted T cell fraction (not recorded which). CDR3 in amino acids: CASSVGRTSGDTDTQYF. In nucleotides, the CDR3 is TGTGCCAGCAGCGTAGGCAGGACTAGCGGGGACACAGATACGCAGTATTTT.